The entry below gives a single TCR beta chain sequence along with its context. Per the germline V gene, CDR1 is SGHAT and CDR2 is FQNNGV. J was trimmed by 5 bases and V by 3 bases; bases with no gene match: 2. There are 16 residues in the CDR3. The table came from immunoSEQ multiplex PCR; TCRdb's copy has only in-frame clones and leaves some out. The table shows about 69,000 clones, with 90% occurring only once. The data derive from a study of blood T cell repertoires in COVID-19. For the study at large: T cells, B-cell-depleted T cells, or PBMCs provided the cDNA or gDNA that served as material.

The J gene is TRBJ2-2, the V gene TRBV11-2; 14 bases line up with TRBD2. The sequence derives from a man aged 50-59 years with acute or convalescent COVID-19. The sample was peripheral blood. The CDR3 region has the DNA TGTGCCAGCAGCTTCGGACTAGCGGGAGGAACCGGGGAGCTGTTTTTT. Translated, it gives CASSFGLAGGTGELFF.